The source of this T cell receptor (beta chain) is a study of blood T cell repertoires in COVID-19. Whole-study context: Samples representing acute and convalescent COVID-19 were sourced from the United States, Italy and Spain. PBMCs, B-cell-depleted T cells, or T cells provided the cDNA or gDNA that made up the material.

This clone has just one count. Authors' data handling: Amplified reference gene primers provided the basis for estimating nucleated cell counts. The method was immunoSEQ multiplex PCR; TCRdb's version includes in-frame clones alone and lacks a portion of them. V and J calls and clone size are those listed in that table; D and trimming were worked out from the DNA. The repertoire has roughly 260,000 clones, 75% to 90% of them found once; the top ten carry 2.2%. CDR3 length equals 15 residues. Trimming shortened V by 1 base and J by 0 bases, and 10 bases separated the two germline ends. Germline V gene sequence: CDR1 SGHTA, CDR2 FQGTGA.

The chain links TRBV7-3 to TRBJ2-7, with D possibly being TRBD2 (5 bases). This TCR derives from a woman aged 45-65 years who had recovered from COVID-19. Source material: peripheral blood. The CDR3 coding sequence is TGTGCCAGCAGCTTAAGGGGTGGGAGCTCCTACGAGCAGTACTTC. Protein sequence: CASSLRGGSSYEQYF.